This T cell receptor (beta chain) stems from a study of shared clonotypes between healthy human individuals. Trimming took 6 bases from V and 3 from J, leaving 24 bases between them. This CDR3 has 16 amino acids. Germline V lookup: CDR1 SQVTM, CDR2 ANQGSEA. It was CD45RO-negative cells, positively selected for CCR7, that made up naive CD8 cells, with terminally differentiated effector memory CD45RA+ cells excluded. Produced via immunoSEQ multiplex PCR; TCRdb's table is partial and in-frame only. The sample yields under 600,000 clones, 95% to 98% seen once. The sequenced sample was naive CD8+ T cells sorted from blood. The chain joins TRBV29-1 to TRBJ2-7; D is perhaps TRBD1 (5 bases). This TCR was sampled from a man aged 25 to 40 in good health. The CDR3 loop is CSVKGILSKLGYEQYF. CDR3 coding DNA: TGCAGCGTGAAGGGGATTTTGAGCAAATTGGGCTACGAGCAGTACTTC.